This TCR beta chain was sequenced for a study of Ad26.COV2.S vaccination and SARS-CoV-2 variants. The treatment is: some 20 received Ad26.COV2.S at low or high dose, single or two shots; roughly 5 received placebo; per-sample allocation not given. Vaccine and placebo recipients were sampled on day 63 after the first injection. The method was immunoSEQ multiplex PCR; TCRdb's version includes in-frame clones alone and lacks a portion of them. This sample carries roughly 350,000 clones, about 86% of them seen once, and the ten largest clones take around a tenth. This CDR3 comprises 14 residues. Looked up from germline, CDR1 is GTSNPN and CDR2 is SVGIG (reference sequence). The germline V and J ends were trimmed by 1 base and 0 bases, with 9 bases remaining between them.

The input for sequencing was peripheral blood, taken in a trial of Ad26.COV2.S vaccine versus placebo. The sequence was obtained from a person aged 18 to 65 who received the Ad26.COV2.S COVID-19 vaccine or a placebo. V gene TRBV30 combines with J gene TRBJ1-1; weak D call: TRBD1 (6 bases). CDR3 amino acids: CAWSGGGLNTEAFF. In nucleotides, the CDR3 is TGTGCCTGGAGTGGAGGGGGTTTGAACACTGAAGCTTTCTTT. Combining the CDR3 with reference TRBV30 and TRBJ1-1 gives the whole variable domain SQTIHQWPATLVQPVGSPLSLECTVEGTSNPNLYWYRQAAGRGLQLLFYSVGIGQISSEVPQNLSASRPQDRQFILSSKKLLLSDSGFYLCAWSGGGLNTEAFFGQGTRLTVV.